The rows below give T cell receptor beta chains drawn from one sample of a study of T-cell reconstitution after alpha-beta-depleted transplantation in children. In TCRdb, the PCR reads were re-called with MiXCR into one record per CDR3 protein. The sample holds 600,000 to 800,000 distinct CDR3 sequences, roughly 14% seen once. Here the sequenced sample was PBMCs, taken before TCRalphabeta/CD19-depleted stem cell transplant. These receptors all stem from a girl aged 2 to 9 with congenital amegakaryocytic thrombocytopenia, due to receive a stem cell transplant. Each CDR3 is given with its conserved first and last residue. A D gene is named only where the DNA matches it firmly. The size entry is marked missing in some rows and otherwise reads once, few, many or a size class.

j_gene: TRBJ2-7; abundance: -; len: 12; v_gene: TRBV20-1; d_gene: -; CDR3nt: TGCAGTGCTACCCAAACCTACTACGAGCAGTACTTC; CDR3aa: CSATQTYYEQYF
j_gene: TRBJ2-7; abundance: -; len: 14; v_gene: TRBV7-2; d_gene: TRBD2; CDR3nt: TGTGCCAGCAGCCCTCGACTAGCGGGATACGAGCAGTACTTC; CDR3aa: CASSPRLAGYEQYF
j_gene: TRBJ2-5; abundance: many; len: 13; v_gene: TRBV20-1; d_gene: TRBD2; CDR3nt: TGCAGTGCCAGCGGGAGGGCGGGCGAGACCCAGTACTTC; CDR3aa: CSASGRAGETQYF
j_gene: TRBJ2-1; abundance: many; len: 14; v_gene: TRBV15; d_gene: TRBD2; CDR3nt: TGTGCCACCAGCAGAGGACTAGCGGTGGATGAGCAGTTCTTC; CDR3aa: CATSRGLAVDEQFF
j_gene: TRBJ2-7; abundance: many; len: 14; v_gene: TRBV6-5; d_gene: TRBD1; CDR3nt: TGTGCCAGCAAGCTCCCGACAGGGGTATACGAGCAGTACTTC; CDR3aa: CASKLPTGVYEQYF
j_gene: TRBJ2-1; abundance: few; len: 15; v_gene: TRBV7-6; d_gene: TRBD2; CDR3nt: TGTGCCAGCAGCTTAGGGGCGGGGGGAAGTAGGCACATGTTCTTC; CDR3aa: CASSLGAGGSRHMFF
j_gene: TRBJ2-2; abundance: many; len: 14; v_gene: TRBV7-2; d_gene: -; CDR3nt: TGTGCCAGCAGCAACCAGCGGGACACCGGGGAGCTGTTTTTT; CDR3aa: CASSNQRDTGELFF
j_gene: TRBJ2-1; abundance: few; len: 16; v_gene: TRBV7-3; d_gene: TRBD2; CDR3nt: TGTGCCAGCAGCTTAACGGCGAGCGGGAGGGCCTATGAGCAGTTCTTC; CDR3aa: CASSLTASGRAYEQFF
j_gene: TRBJ1-6; abundance: -; len: 15; v_gene: TRBV28; d_gene: TRBD1; CDR3nt: TGTGCCAGCAGAAAAGGGACAGCCTATAATTCACCCCTCCACTTT; CDR3aa: CASRKGTAYNSPLHF
j_gene: TRBJ2-2; abundance: many; len: 14; v_gene: TRBV5-1; d_gene: -; CDR3nt: TGCGCCAGTGGCTGGGGGGCTCGTCCCGGGGAGCTGTTTTTT; CDR3aa: CASGWGARPGELFF
j_gene: TRBJ2-1; abundance: few; len: 19; v_gene: TRBV29-1; d_gene: -; CDR3nt: TGCAGCGTTGAGAGGGGGTTGAGTCATCGACGGACCAGTTACAATGAGCAGTTCTTC; CDR3aa: CSVERGLSHRRTSYNEQFF
j_gene: TRBJ2-1; abundance: many; len: 15; v_gene: TRBV7-3; d_gene: TRBD2; CDR3nt: TGTGCCAGCAGCTTGGGGACTAGCGAAAACAATGAGCAGTTCTTC; CDR3aa: CASSLGTSENNEQFF
j_gene: TRBJ2-7; abundance: many; len: 12; v_gene: TRBV20-1; d_gene: -; CDR3nt: TGCAGTGCTAGCCGCAAACAGTACGAGCAGTACTTC; CDR3aa: CSASRKQYEQYF
j_gene: TRBJ2-3; abundance: many; len: 13; v_gene: TRBV5-1; d_gene: -; CDR3nt: TGCGCCAGCAGATACGGTCGGGAGGATACGCAGTATTTT; CDR3aa: CASRYGREDTQYF
j_gene: TRBJ1-5; abundance: -; len: 15; v_gene: TRBV4-1; d_gene: -; CDR3nt: TGCGCCAGCAGCCACGGCAGCACTAGCAATCAGCCCCAGCATTTT; CDR3aa: CASSHGSTSNQPQHF
j_gene: TRBJ2-7; abundance: many; len: 14; v_gene: TRBV12-3/TRBV12-4; d_gene: -; CDR3nt: TGTGCCAGCAGTTTGTATAGTTCTGCCTACGAGCAGTACTTC; CDR3aa: CASSLYSSAYEQYF
j_gene: TRBJ2-1; abundance: -; len: 15; v_gene: TRBV5-1; d_gene: -; CDR3nt: TGCGCCAGCAGCTTGTTCCCTGACGGCTACAATGAGCAGTTCTTC; CDR3aa: CASSLFPDGYNEQFF
j_gene: TRBJ2-7; abundance: many; len: 13; v_gene: TRBV20-1; d_gene: -; CDR3nt: TGCAGTGCTATTGGACAGCGAATCTACGAGCAGTACTTC; CDR3aa: CSAIGQRIYEQYF
j_gene: TRBJ2-1; abundance: -; len: 15; v_gene: TRBV29-1; d_gene: -; CDR3nt: TGCAGCGTTGCCCCACAGGGCACCACTCGGTATGAGCAGTTCTTC; CDR3aa: CSVAPQGTTRYEQFF
j_gene: TRBJ2-6; abundance: -; len: 16; v_gene: TRBV10-3; d_gene: -; CDR3nt: TGTGCCATCAGGGACGCAGCGATTGCTGGGGCCAACGTCCTGACTTTC; CDR3aa: CAIRDAAIAGANVLTF
j_gene: TRBJ2-3; abundance: many; len: 12; v_gene: TRBV7-9; d_gene: -; CDR3nt: TGTGCCAGCAGCTTACTTGATGATACGCAGTATTTT; CDR3aa: CASSLLDDTQYF
j_gene: TRBJ2-4; abundance: -; len: 13; v_gene: TRBV20-1; d_gene: TRBD2; CDR3nt: TGCAGTGCTACGGGGACTAACAAAAACATTCAGTACTTC; CDR3aa: CSATGTNKNIQYF
j_gene: TRBJ2-7; abundance: -; len: 14; v_gene: TRBV7-8; d_gene: -; CDR3nt: TGTGCCAGCATCGGAGCGGGTAACTCCTACGAGCAGTACTTC; CDR3aa: CASIGAGNSYEQYF